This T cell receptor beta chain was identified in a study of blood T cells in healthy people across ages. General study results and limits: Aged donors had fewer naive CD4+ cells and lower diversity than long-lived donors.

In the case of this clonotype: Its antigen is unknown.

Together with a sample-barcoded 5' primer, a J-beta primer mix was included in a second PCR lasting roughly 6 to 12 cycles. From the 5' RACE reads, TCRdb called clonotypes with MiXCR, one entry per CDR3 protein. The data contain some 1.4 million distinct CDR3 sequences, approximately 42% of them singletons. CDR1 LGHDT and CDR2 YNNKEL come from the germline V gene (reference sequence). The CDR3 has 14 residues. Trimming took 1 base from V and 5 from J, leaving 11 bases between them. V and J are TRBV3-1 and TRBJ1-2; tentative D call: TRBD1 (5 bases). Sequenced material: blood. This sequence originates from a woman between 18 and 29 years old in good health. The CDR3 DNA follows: TGTGCCAGCAGCCAAGCGGGGGGGAGATATGGCTACACCTTC. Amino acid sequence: CASSQAGGRYGYTF. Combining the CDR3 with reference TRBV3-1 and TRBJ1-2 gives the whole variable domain DTAVSQTPKYLVTQMGNDKSIKCEQNLGHDTMYWYKQDSKKFLKIMFSYNNKELIINETVPNRFSPKSPDKAHLNLHINSLELGDSAVYFCASSQAGGRYGYTFGSGTRLTVV.